A single sample gave rise to the 13 T cell receptor beta chains below, sequenced in a study of regulatory T cells in long-lasting Graves disease. TCR beta libraries were built with iRepertoire HTBI primers and Arm-PCR of CDR3 regions. TCRdb ran MiXCR on the multiplex PCR reads and lists one entry per CDR3 protein. This table holds some 300,000 distinct CDR3 sequences, 20% to 25% found once. Time point noted: persistent/refractory GD, antithyroid drugs over 5 years with positive TRAb. Following extraction of RNA from PBMCs, that RNA was used to make the TCR library. The source was peripheral blood mononuclear cells (PBMCs), collected when the disease was refractory, from a patient treated with antithyroid drugs. The receptors come from a female donor with Graves disease.

This clonotype has only a few counts. The gene calls are TRBV20-1 and TRBJ2-7, with D possibly TRBD1 on 5 matching bases. With 5 bases removed from V and 4 bases from J, the gap between germline ends came to 12 bases. Germline lookup yields CDR1 DFQATT and CDR2 SNEGSKA (reference sequence). This CDR3 has 12 residues. This CDR3 is CSAPTRGYEQYF. For the CDR3, the DNA is TGCAGTGCTCCAACAAGGGGATACGAGCAGTACTTC.

This clonotype was seen at least ten times. The genes are TRBV28 and TRBJ1-1, with a tentative D call TRBD1 (5 bases). There are 14 residues in the CDR3. Trimming removed 3 bases at V and 3 bases at J, with 11 bases between. Germline V CDR1 and CDR2: MDHEN, SYDVKM. The CDR3 loop reads CASSFGRAYTEAFF. CDR3 DNA: TGTGCCAGCAGTTTCGGCAGGGCTTACACTGAAGCTTTCTTT.

The chain employs TRBV27 and TRBJ2-5; possible D gene TRBD1, 7 bases. The V gene's germline CDR1 is MNHEY and CDR2 SMNVEV (reference sequence). The V end was cut by 0 bases, the J end by 4 bases, with 18 bases between. The CDR3 loop spans 17 amino acids. The CDR3 spells CASSLSPGGFGGETQYF. In DNA form, the CDR3 reads TGTGCCAGCAGTTTATCACCAGGGGGGTTCGGGGGAGAGACCCAGTACTTC.

The rearrangement uses TRBV7-8 and TRBJ2-5; TRBD2 aligns across 14 bases. The V gene's germline CDR1 is SGHVS and CDR2 FQNEAQ. CDR3 length: 17 residues. With V trimmed by 5 bases and J by 2 bases, 7 bases remained unmatched. CDR3 residues: CASSLNRLAGGQETQYF. The CDR3 DNA is TGTGCCAGCAGCCTCAACCGACTAGCGGGAGGGCAAGAGACCCAGTACTTC.

The table lists this clonotype with many counts. The genes are TRBV6-1 and TRBJ1-6, with 7 positions matching TRBD1. The CDR3 sequence is 16 residues long. Germline CDR1 MNHNS, CDR2 SASEGT. Trimming took 5 bases from V and 7 from J; bases not matched to a gene: 11. CDR3 region: CASSRRTGTDNSPLHF. CDR3 DNA sequence: TGTGCCAGCAGTCGGCGAACCGGGACAGACAATTCACCCCTCCACTTT.

Points on this clonotype: The final CDR3 position lacks the conserved phenylalanine or tryptophan, pointing to a likely read error. In DNA form, the CDR3 reads TGTGCCAGCAGCCCAATGGGTAATATTGGGGCAGCCTACGAGCAGTACCTC. Amino acid sequence: CASSPMGNIGAAYEQYL. V gene TRBV12-3 or TRBV12-4 combines with J gene TRBJ2-7, with TRBD1 as a possible D gene (5 bases). CDR3 length equals 17 residues. V dropped 6 bases and J dropped 2 bases, with 23 bases sitting between them.

V gene TRBV4-1 combines with J gene TRBJ1-2; D unclear. The V gene lost 2 bases and the J gene lost 0 bases, with 16 bases spanning the gap. Germline V gene sequence: CDR1 MGHRA, CDR2 YSYEKL. CDR3 size: 17 residues. The CDR3, as DNA: TGCGCCAGCAGCCAATCACCGGTGGCGGAAGCTAACTATGGCTACACCTTC. Its translation is CASSQSPVAEANYGYTF.

This clonotype has just a few counts. The J gene is TRBJ1-1, the V gene TRBV29-1; D possibly corresponds to TRBD1 (5 bases). This CDR3 has 12 residues. V lost 0 bases and J lost 6, with 8 bases in between. The germline gives CDR1 SQVTM, CDR2 ANQGSEA. The CDR3, as DNA: TGCAGCGTTGAAGATGAGGGGCCTGAAGCTTTCTTT. This gives the protein CSVEDEGPEAFF.

This clonotype was counted only a few times. The chain recombines TRBV6-1 with TRBJ1-2, with 8 bases that match TRBD1. Germline V gene data show CDR1 as MNHNS and CDR2 as SASEGT. This CDR3 region has 15 residues. The junction had 11 bases not matched to a gene; V was cut back by 7 bases and J by 4 bases. CDR3: CASKLGQENLYGYTF. CDR3 bases: TGTGCCAGCAAATTGGGACAGGAGAACCTCTATGGCTACACCTTC.

This clonotype was observed many times. This chain joins TRBV27 and TRBJ1-4, with 7 bases aligning to TRBD1. The germline V gene encodes CDR1 MNHEY and CDR2 SMNVEV (reference sequence). The CDR3 consists of 14 residues. Losses at the gene ends were 5 bases for V and 6 bases for J; bases not matched to a gene: 6. Here the CDR3 reads CASSHPGTDEKLFF. CDR3 nucleotide sequence: TGTGCCAGCAGTCACCCCGGGACAGATGAAAAACTGTTTTTT.

The rearrangement joins TRBV20-1 to TRBJ1-2, with D uncertain. CDR3 size: 13 residues. Germline V gene data show CDR1 as DFQATT and CDR2 as SNEGSKA (reference sequence). Between the trimmed V and J ends, which lost 3 bases and 4 bases, there was a span of 12 bases. The DNA of the CDR3 is TGCAGTGCTAGGAGCGGGTTCATCTATGGCTACACCTTC. Its protein is CSARSGFIYGYTF.

This clonotype was seen only a few times. The chain recombines TRBV12-3 or TRBV12-4 with TRBJ2-5, with D unresolved. CDR3 length: 14 residues. V dropped 6 bases and J dropped 1 base, with 12 bases sitting between them. CDR3 region: CASSQDWPQETQYF. CDR3 nucleotide sequence: TGTGCCAGCAGCCAAGACTGGCCCCAAGAGACCCAGTACTTC.

In this sample, this clonotype turned up a few times. V is TRBV6-2 or TRBV6-3 and J is TRBJ1-5; D possibly corresponds to TRBD1 (6 bases). V gave up 4 bases and J gave up 0 bases, with 10 bases separating them. The germline CDR1 and CDR2 sequences are MNHEY and SVGEGT. The CDR3 sequence is 15 residues long. The DNA for the CDR3 is TGTGCCAGCAGTTCAGGACAGTATAGCAATCAGCCCCAGCATTTT. It encodes CASSSGQYSNQPQHF.